A selection of T cell receptor beta chains follows, all from one sample in a study of a mutant IDH1 vaccine in newly diagnosed glioma. These receptors have no known antigen. The repertoire was sequenced with immunoSEQ multiplex PCR; TCRdb's copy has only in-frame clones and lacks some. This table holds about 67,000 clones, over 75% found once. Here the sequenced sample was PBMCs, taken from a glioma patient whose treatment included an IDH1 peptide vaccine. The source is a man aged 18 to 29 with glioma. Each CDR3 is given with its conserved first and last residue. The order of the fields is V gene, D gene, clone size, J gene, CDR3 protein, CDR3 DNA. D genes are given only for firm matches. Clone sizes are given selectively: once, few, many, or a class where the clone is expanded.

TRBV27	NA	NA	TRBJ1-1	CASRSVSGKAFF	TGTGCCAGCAGGTCGGTTTCGGGTAAAGCTTTCTTT
TRBV18	NA	NA	TRBJ1-3	CASSSRQASGNTIYF	TGTGCCAGCTCAAGCCGACAAGCCTCTGGAAACACCATATATTTT
TRBV15	TRBD1	NA	TRBJ2-7	CATSIGGTGSYEQYF	TGTGCCACCAGCATCGGTGGGACAGGCTCCTACGAGCAGTACTTC
TRBV19	TRBD2	NA	TRBJ2-5	CASSSTSGRRETQYF	TGTGCCAGTAGCTCGACTAGCGGGAGAAGAGAGACCCAGTACTTC
TRBV19	NA	NA	TRBJ2-7	CASSIGPSAKTYEQYF	TGTGCCAGTAGTATCGGACCGTCCGCCAAGACCTACGAGCAGTACTTC
TRBV11-1	NA	NA	TRBJ1-2	CASSPGSIEGYGYTF	TGTGCCAGCAGCCCTGGGTCCATCGAGGGCTATGGCTACACCTTC
TRBV5-1	NA	NA	TRBJ1-2	CASSLASTGQSGDGYTF	TGCGCCAGCAGCTTGGCTAGTACGGGCCAGTCAGGGGATGGCTACACCTTC
TRBV5-1	NA	once	TRBJ2-7	CASSPSSRGSEQYF	TGCGCCAGCAGCCCCAGCTCACGTGGATCCGAGCAGTACTTC
TRBV6-1	NA	NA	TRBJ2-7	CASRRTDTYEQYF	TGTGCCAGCAGAAGGACAGACACCTACGAGCAGTACTTC
TRBV29-1	NA	NA	TRBJ2-2	CSVVNQGGELFF	TGCAGCGTTGTCAATCAGGGAGGGGAGCTGTTTTTT
TRBV30	NA	few	TRBJ1-1	CAWSSALRGTEAFF	TGTGCCTGGAGTTCAGCACTACGGGGCACTGAAGCTTTCTTT
TRBV7-9	NA	NA	TRBJ1-2	CASSLVGGAISGGYTF	TGTGCCAGCAGCTTAGTCGGGGGAGCGATTTCGGGGGGCTACACCTTC
TRBV5-1	TRBD1	NA	TRBJ2-1	CASSPGQGGQFF	TGCGCCAGCAGCCCAGGACAGGGTGGGCAGTTCTTC
TRBV19	TRBD1	NA	TRBJ2-4	CASSPTGEPKNIQYF	TGTGCCAGTAGCCCGACAGGGGAACCCAAAAACATTCAGTACTTC
TRBV5-8	NA	NA	TRBJ1-6	CASSRIYNIPEWTVPLHF	TGTGCCAGCAGCAGAATATATAATATTCCCGAGTGGACAGTTCCCCTCCACTTT
TRBV27	NA	NA	TRBJ1-5	CASSPLGQPNQPQHF	TGTGCCAGCAGTCCCCTAGGACAGCCCAATCAGCCCCAGCATTTT
TRBV6-5	NA	NA	TRBJ1-2	CASTRGSYGYTF	TGTGCCAGCACGCGGGGGAGCTATGGCTACACCTTC
TRBV18	TRBD1	NA	TRBJ2-5	CASSQDRGAGETQYF	TGTGCCAGCTCACAAGACAGGGGCGCGGGAGAGACCCAGTACTTC
TRBV9	NA	NA	TRBJ2-3	CASSVDIGLWSTDTQYF	TGTGCCAGCAGCGTAGACATTGGGTTGTGGAGCACAGATACGCAGTATTTT
TRBV19	NA	few	TRBJ1-1	CASSNGTPRGTEAFF	TGTGCCAGTAGTAATGGCACTCCTAGGGGGACTGAAGCTTTCTTT
TRBV2	NA	NA	TRBJ1-5	CASSPGRRSNQPQHF	TGTGCCAGCAGCCCGGGGAGGAGGAGCAATCAGCCCCAGCATTTT
TRBV5-1	NA	NA	TRBJ2-5	CASADFQETQYF	TGCGCCAGCGCGGACTTCCAAGAGACCCAGTACTTC
TRBV5-5	NA	NA	TRBJ1-5	CASSLEVGLRQPQHF	TGTGCCAGCAGCTTGGAGGTGGGGTTACGACAGCCCCAGCATTTT
TRBV14	TRBD2	NA	TRBJ2-1	CASRRTSGSAEQFF	TGTGCCAGCAGAAGGACTAGCGGGAGTGCGGAGCAGTTCTTC
TRBV15	NA	once	TRBJ1-2	CATSRDDGFYGYTF	TGTGCCACCAGCAGAGATGACGGATTCTATGGCTACACCTTC
TRBV5-4	NA	NA	TRBJ2-5	CASSSLPGETQYF	TGTGCCAGCAGCTCGCTACCCGGGGAGACCCAGTACTTC
TRBV19	TRBD1	NA	TRBJ2-5	CASSMRQGAETQYF	TGTGCCAGTAGTATGAGGCAGGGGGCCGAGACCCAGTACTTC
TRBV6-4	NA	NA	TRBJ1-6	CASSEQDNSPLHF	TGTGCCAGCAGTGAACAGGATAATTCACCCCTCCACTTT
TRBV19	NA	NA	TRBJ1-5	CASSIVVGLGNQPQHF	TGTGCCAGTAGTATAGTAGTGGGATTGGGCAATCAGCCCCAGCATTTT
TRBV5-1	TRBD1	once	TRBJ1-2	CASSLGPTGGGTYGYTF	TGCGCCAGCAGCTTGGGACCGACAGGGGGGGGTACCTATGGCTACACCTTC
TRBV5-6	NA	NA	TRBJ1-5	CASSLLREQPQHF	TGTGCCAGCAGCTTATTAAGGGAGCAGCCCCAGCATTTT
TRBV28	TRBD1	NA	TRBJ2-7	CASSLGGQGSEQYF	TGTGCCAGCAGTTTAGGGGGACAGGGTAGCGAGCAGTACTTC
TRBV30	NA	NA	TRBJ1-1	CAWSHSQGIEAFF	TGTGCCTGGAGCCACAGTCAGGGGATCGAAGCTTTCTTT
TRBV19	NA	NA	TRBJ1-2	CASSIGEGAFYGYTF	TGTGCCAGTAGTATTGGGGAGGGAGCCTTCTATGGCTACACCTTC
TRBV6-5	NA	NA	TRBJ1-2	CASVAGTKANYGYTF	TGTGCCAGCGTAGCGGGGACGAAAGCTAACTATGGCTACACCTTC
TRBV6-5	TRBD1	NA	TRBJ1-3	CASSYSAGGHGNTIYF	TGTGCCAGCAGTTACTCGGCAGGGGGTCACGGAAACACCATATATTTT
TRBV19	NA	NA	TRBJ1-4	CASSIQGPPEFF	TGTGCCAGTAGTATCCAGGGGCCGCCCGAGTTTTTT
TRBV19	NA	NA	TRBJ1-3	CASSIVGAGNTIYF	TGTGCCAGTAGTATAGTGGGGGCTGGAAACACCATATATTTT
TRBV27	TRBD1	NA	TRBJ1-2	CASSPQGNYGYTF	TGTGCCAGCAGCCCACAGGGGAACTATGGCTACACCTTC
TRBV5-1	NA	NA	TRBJ2-5	CASSQAWEETQYF	TGCGCCAGCAGCCAAGCATGGGAAGAGACCCAGTACTTC
TRBV27	NA	NA	TRBJ2-7	CASSPQTVPYYEQYF	TGTGCCAGCAGTCCCCAGACAGTACCCTACTACGAGCAGTACTTC